This T cell receptor beta chain was recorded in a study of blood T cells in healthy people across ages. Then a second PCR, running roughly 6 to 12 cycles, was carried out with a sample-barcoded 5' primer and a J-beta primer mix. TCRdb re-called the 5' RACE reads through MiXCR, storing one row per CDR3 protein. This table holds 700,000 to 900,000 distinct CDR3 sequences, around half found once. Trimming removed 1 base from V and 1 base from J, with 4 bases in between. The CDR3 consists of 14 residues. Germline-derived CDR1 and CDR2 are SGHDN and FVKESK. The sequence was collected from a man older than 75 in good health. Specimen: blood. The chain recombines TRBV14 with TRBJ2-2; no clear D gene. The CDR3 DNA is TGTGCCAGCAGCCAAGTACGGAACACCGGGGAGCTGTTTTTT. This encodes CASSQVRNTGELFF.